This T cell receptor beta chain was recovered during a study of blood T cells in healthy people across ages (dated by TCRdb to between 2015 and 2017). Looking at the study overall: Template switching captured roughly one uniquely barcoded TCR beta cDNA molecule per two T cells in model experiments. To avoid experimental bias, donors of different ages were randomly spread across the sequencing lanes. To track age-related changes in TCR beta repertoire diversity, the study relied on deep sequencing normalized with unique cDNA molecular identifiers. Four age groups were formed from the donors: young (average approximately 17 years), middle-aged (approximately 39), aged (about 62) and long-lived (82). Two additional independent replicas of 1 million unique cDNA reads from the same blood draw were analyzed for two donors (one aged 18 to 30 and one aged 80 or older). The research as a whole found: Compared with the aged group, more naive CD4+ T cells, fewer expanded clones and increased TCR diversity were shown by the long-lived group, suggesting age selection. There was a strong correlation between observed TCR beta diversity and the percentage of naive T cells measured by flow cytometry. Observed TCR beta diversity per million T cells fell roughly linearly with age, and a significant reduction was already apparent by age roughly 40. Estimates of total diversity based on one million sequenced T cells were considered lower bounds and underestimates. The CMV infection status of donors was not known, potentially confounding age-related changes in expanded clonotypes. Since profiling was done on bulk unsorted PBMCs, naive and antigen-experienced compartments could not be conclusively compared.

Notes on this clonotype: Its antigen target is currently unknown. A read error may be the cause here, since a much bigger clone is one base away.

The donors were about 40 Caucasian individuals from Russia, aged roughly 6 to 100 years, who were systemically healthy. Ten milliliters of peripheral blood were drawn from each donor into EDTA-treated Vacutainer tubes. Ficoll-Paque density-gradient centrifugation was used to isolate PBMCs, with at least 6.5 million per sample. Trizol reagent was used to extract total RNA from PBMCs, with at least 5.5 micrograms per sample. The percentages of naive CD45RAhigh/CD27high T cells were determined by flow cytometry on a PBMC aliquot from every donor. CDR3 length: 13 amino acids, cysteine to phenylalanine. CDR3 DNA is the only sequence kept; it has 39 bases, read in frame from the first base. At the junction V is shortened by 5 bases and J by 0 bases, with 8 bases in between. For CDR1 and CDR2, the germline V gene lists SQVTM and ANQGSEA. To prepare the library, 5' RACE was applied. Sequencing was carried out with an Illumina HiSeq 2500. A second roughly 6 to 12 cycle PCR used a sample-barcoded 5' primer and a J-beta primer mix. Each TCR beta cDNA molecule received a unique molecular identifier from a template-switch 5' adaptor carrying 12 random nucleotides. Each sample yielded at least 2.5 million CDR3-containing paired-end reads. All of the RNA was converted into first-strand cDNA using the Mint cDNA synthesis kit, with a TRBC-specific oligonucleotide serving as the primer. After uracil-DNA glycosylase treatment, a first 18-cycle PCR used universal primers M1SS and BC2_uni_R on all cDNA. As for the authors' bioinformatics: Normalization of each sample was performed by random selection of 1 million high-quality reads, each carrying a distinct molecular identifier. Instead of being binned into consensus sequences, reads that shared molecular identifiers were thrown out. MiTCR, run with a Q25 quality threshold and the strictest error-elimination algorithm, handled CDR3 identification, clonotype clustering and error correction. Lower-bound total TCR beta diversity was estimated with a nonparametric unseen species model using Euler transformation. TCRdb trimmed public reads at Q25 via fastp, called clones via MiXCR and kept in-frame beta chains. Rows with a matching CDR3 protein are joined into one entry that keeps the most common DNA and genes. The V and J calls here are based on TCRdb, not the publication. The sample has 700,000 to 800,000 distinct CDR3 sequences on record, roughly 41% of them singletons. The ten largest clones add up to less than 25% of the sample.

This clonotype originated in a woman aged 60 to 75 in good health. What was sequenced was blood. This chain joins TRBV29-1 to TRBJ2-1; the D gene cannot be resolved reliably. The CDR3 reads as follows: CSVLRSSYNEQFF. The DNA reads TGCAGCGTTTTGAGGAGCTCCTACAATGAGCAGTTCTTC.